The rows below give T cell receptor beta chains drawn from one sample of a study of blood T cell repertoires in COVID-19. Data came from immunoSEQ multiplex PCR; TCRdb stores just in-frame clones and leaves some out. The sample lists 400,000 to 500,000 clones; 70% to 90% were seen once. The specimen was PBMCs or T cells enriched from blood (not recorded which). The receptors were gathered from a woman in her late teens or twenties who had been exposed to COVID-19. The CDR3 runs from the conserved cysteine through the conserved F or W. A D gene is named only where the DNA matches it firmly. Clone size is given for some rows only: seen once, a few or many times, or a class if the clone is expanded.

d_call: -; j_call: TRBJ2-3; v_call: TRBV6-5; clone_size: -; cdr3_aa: CATREDNTDTQYF; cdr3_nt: TGTGCCACGAGGGAGGACAACACAGATACGCAGTATTTT
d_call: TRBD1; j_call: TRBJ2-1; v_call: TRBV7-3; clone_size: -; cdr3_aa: CASSPGQIYNEQFF; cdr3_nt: TGTGCCAGCAGCCCGGGACAGATATACAATGAGCAGTTCTTC
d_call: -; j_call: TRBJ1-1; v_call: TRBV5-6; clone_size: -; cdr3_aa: CASSLAPTGGAAFF; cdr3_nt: TGTGCCAGCAGCTTGGCCCCCACAGGAGGGGCAGCTTTCTTT
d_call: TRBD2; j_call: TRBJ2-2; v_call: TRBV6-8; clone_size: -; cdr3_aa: CASSHDLAGNTGELFF; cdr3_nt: TGTGCCAGCAGCCATGATCTAGCGGGGAACACCGGGGAGCTGTTTTTT
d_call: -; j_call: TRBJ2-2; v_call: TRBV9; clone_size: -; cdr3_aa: CASSVVDTGELFF; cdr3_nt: TGTGCCAGCAGCGTAGTAGACACCGGGGAGCTGTTTTTT
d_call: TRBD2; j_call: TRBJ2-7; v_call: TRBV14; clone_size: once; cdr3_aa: CASSQGTSVTYEQYF; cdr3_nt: TGTGCCAGCAGCCAAGGGACTAGCGTTACCTACGAGCAGTACTTC
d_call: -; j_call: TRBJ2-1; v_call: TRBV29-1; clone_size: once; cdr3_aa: CSVEPLGRGNEQFF; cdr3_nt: TGCAGCGTTGAACCCTTGGGACGGGGGAATGAGCAGTTCTTC
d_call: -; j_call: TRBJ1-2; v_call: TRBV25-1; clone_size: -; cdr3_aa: CASSQGAGYTF; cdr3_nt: TGTGCCAGCAGTCAAGGGGCCGGCTACACCTTC
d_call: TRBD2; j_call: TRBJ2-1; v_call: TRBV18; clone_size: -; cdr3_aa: CASSRAGAGDHNNEQFF; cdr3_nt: TGTGCCAGCTCACGGGCTGGGGCGGGAGACCACAACAATGAGCAGTTCTTC
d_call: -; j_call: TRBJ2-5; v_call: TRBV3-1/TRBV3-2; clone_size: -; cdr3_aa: CASRAIFRVSETQYF; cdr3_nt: TGTGCCAGCAGGGCAATTTTCCGGGTCTCAGAGACCCAGTACTTC
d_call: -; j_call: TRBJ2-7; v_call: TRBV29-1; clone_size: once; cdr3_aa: CSVWDTAYEQYF; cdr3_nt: TGCAGCGTTTGGGACACAGCTTACGAGCAGTACTTC
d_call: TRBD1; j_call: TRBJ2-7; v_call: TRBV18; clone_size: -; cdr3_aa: CASSTGTEGWEQYF; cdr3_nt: TGTGCCAGCTCAACCGGGACAGAGGGATGGGAGCAGTACTTC
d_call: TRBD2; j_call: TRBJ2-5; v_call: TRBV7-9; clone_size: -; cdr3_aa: CASSLGGGRETQYF; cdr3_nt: TGTGCCAGCAGCTTAGGGGGGGGACGGGAGACCCAGTACTTC
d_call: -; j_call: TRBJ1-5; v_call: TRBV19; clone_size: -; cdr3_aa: CASKDRGNQPQHF; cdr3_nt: TGTGCCAGTAAGGACAGAGGGAATCAGCCCCAGCATTTT
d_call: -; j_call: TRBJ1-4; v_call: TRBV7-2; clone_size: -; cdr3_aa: CASSRRPDIGEKLFF; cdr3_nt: TGTGCCAGCAGCCGTCGTCCTGACATCGGTGAAAAACTGTTTTTT
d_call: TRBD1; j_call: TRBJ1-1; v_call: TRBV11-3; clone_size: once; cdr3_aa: CASSPGQGANTEAFF; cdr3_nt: TGTGCCAGCAGCCCGGGACAGGGGGCGAACACTGAAGCTTTCTTT
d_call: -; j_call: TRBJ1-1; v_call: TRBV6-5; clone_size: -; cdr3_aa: CASRPGQRRSTEAFF; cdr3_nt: TGTGCCAGCAGGCCGGGACAACGGAGGAGCACTGAAGCTTTCTTT
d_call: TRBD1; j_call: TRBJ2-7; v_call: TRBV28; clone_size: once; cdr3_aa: CASSFFGTGEGEQYF; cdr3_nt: TGTGCCAGCAGTTTCTTCGGGACAGGGGAAGGGGAGCAGTACTTC
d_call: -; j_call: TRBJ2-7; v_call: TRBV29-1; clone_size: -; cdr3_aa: CSVGLQSSYEQYF; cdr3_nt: TGCAGCGTTGGGTTACAGAGCTCCTACGAGCAGTACTTC
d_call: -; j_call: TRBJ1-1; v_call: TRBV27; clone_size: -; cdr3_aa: CASSLSTIENTEAFF; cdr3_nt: TGTGCCAGCAGTTTATCGACAATTGAGAACACTGAAGCTTTCTTT